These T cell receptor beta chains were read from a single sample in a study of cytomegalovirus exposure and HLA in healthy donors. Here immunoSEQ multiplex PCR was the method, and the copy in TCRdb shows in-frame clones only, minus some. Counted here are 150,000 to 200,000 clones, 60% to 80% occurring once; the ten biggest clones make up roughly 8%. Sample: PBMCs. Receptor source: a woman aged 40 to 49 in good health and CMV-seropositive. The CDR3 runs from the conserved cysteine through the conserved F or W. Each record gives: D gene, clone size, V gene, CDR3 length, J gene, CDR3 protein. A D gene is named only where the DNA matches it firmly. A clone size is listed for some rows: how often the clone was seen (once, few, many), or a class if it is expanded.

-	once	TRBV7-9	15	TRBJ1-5	CASSRSEYSNQPQHF
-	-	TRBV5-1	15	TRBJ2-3	CASSPREGGGDTQYF
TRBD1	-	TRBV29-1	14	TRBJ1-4	CSAQRGQANEKLFF
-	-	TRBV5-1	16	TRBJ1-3	CASSLDSRVAGNTIYF
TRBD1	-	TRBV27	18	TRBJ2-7	CASSLSDGGWTGFDEQYF
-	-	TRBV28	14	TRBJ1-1	CASSSPGGNTEAFF
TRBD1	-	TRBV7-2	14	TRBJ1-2	CASSPQQGNYGYTF
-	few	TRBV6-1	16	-	CASSDVGGPSLYEQYF
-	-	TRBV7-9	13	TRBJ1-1	CASETNSNTEAFF
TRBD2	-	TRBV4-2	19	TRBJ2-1	CASSQRTSGSGSSYNEQFF
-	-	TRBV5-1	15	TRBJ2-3	CASSLFGRGGDTQYF
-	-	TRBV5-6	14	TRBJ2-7	CASSLQGKDYEQYF
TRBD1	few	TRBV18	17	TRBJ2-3	CASSLLPGQGGTDTQYF
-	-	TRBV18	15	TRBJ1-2	CASSPPPGWQYGYTF
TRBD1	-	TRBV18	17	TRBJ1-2	CASSTSIVPGQAYGYTF
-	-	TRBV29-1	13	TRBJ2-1	CSVGEGTSGSRFF
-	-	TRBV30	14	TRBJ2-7	CAWSGRQFSYEQYF
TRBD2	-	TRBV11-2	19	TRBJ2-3	CASSKRGRRTSGRTDTQYF
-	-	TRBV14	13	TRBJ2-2	CASGGRFPGELFF
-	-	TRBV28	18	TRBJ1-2	CASISGEAGWGANYGYTF
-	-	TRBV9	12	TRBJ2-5	CASSVGGGEQYF
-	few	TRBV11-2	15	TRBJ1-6	CASSLDRGYNSPLHF
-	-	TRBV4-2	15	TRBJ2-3	CASSLTRGSTDTQYF
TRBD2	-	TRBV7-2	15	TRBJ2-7	CASSFGTSGSWEQYF